Here is one TCR beta chain with its context. Its antigen is not identified. The CDR3 consists of 16 residues. V was shortened by 7 bases and J by 0 bases, with 17 bases between the two germline ends. Germline V gene data show CDR1 as SGDLS and CDR2 as YYNGEE. TCRdb re-derived calls from the RT-PCR reads in MiXCR, one entry per CDR3 protein. In the table there are 20,000 to 25,000 distinct CDR3 sequences, around four fifths of which are singletons. These data originate in a study of yellow fever vaccine responses in identical twins. Study-level results: Reportedly, twins' vaccine T cell responses looked partly convergent and partly personalized.

The chain joins TRBV9 to TRBJ1-3; D remains unclear. The sequences come from T cells from blood (PBMCs), unsorted or a sorted subset (not recorded which), collected before or after yellow fever vaccination (not recorded which). This sequence originates from a woman in her late teens or twenties who received the yellow fever vaccine. CDR3 in DNA: TGTGCCAGCGGCGGCCGGGCCGACGTCTCTGGAAACACCATATATTTT. It encodes CASGGRADVSGNTIYF. The full variable domain, in which reference TRBV9 and TRBJ1-3 provide the parts outside the CDR3, is DSGVTQTPKHLITATGQRVTLRCSPRSGDLSVYWYQQSLDQGLQFLIQYYNGEERAKGNILERFSAQQFPDLHSELNLSSLELGDSALYFCASGGRADVSGNTIYFGEGSWLTVV.